This T cell receptor beta chain stems from a study of sequential checkpoint blockade in melanoma. Libraries were prepared by immunoSEQ multiplex PCR; TCRdb keeps only in-frame clonotypes and omits some of them. The sample carries tens of thousands of clones, 85% to 90% recorded once. Germline lookup yields CDR1 SGHTA and CDR2 FQGNSA. V was pared by 2 bases and J by 11 bases, with 7 bases of the junction left unmatched. CDR3 length: 14 amino acids. Treatment of the sample: randomized to nivolumab then ipilimumab (arm A) or the reverse (arm B). This clonotype was sampled from a human donor with melanoma. This chain uses TRBV7-2 with TRBJ2-5, with 11 nucleotides matching TRBD2. The specimen comprised CD8+ T cells sorted from blood (inferred from file names), sampled from a patient given nivolumab and ipilimumab in sequence. Here the CDR3 reads CASSLTSGRREQYF. The CDR3 DNA follows: TGTGCCAGCAGCTTAACTAGCGGGAGAAGGGAGCAGTACTTC.